The text below deals with one T cell receptor beta chain. Its specificity is not known. This sample stems from a study of cytomegalovirus exposure and HLA in healthy donors. Whole-study findings and limits: Cytomegalovirus-associated status was assigned to about 180 TCR beta chains. In a later analysis, productive TCRs from donors in an Asian-associated ancestry cluster reportedly carried fewer N-insertions than the cohort mean. Roughly uniform depth of sequencing across donors was assumed in presence/absence analyses.

The primer mix had 60 Vbeta and 13 Jbeta primers. The repertoire was sequenced with immunoSEQ multiplex PCR; TCRdb's copy has only in-frame clones and lacks some. The data show 150,000 to 200,000 clones, with roughly 77% seen just once and 4.9% held by the top ten. Deletions cut 0 bases from V and 4 bases from J, with 11 bases between. CDR1 and CDR2 (germline): SGDLS, YYNGEE. This CDR3 comprises 15 residues. This clonotype was obtained from a male donor in good health and CMV-seronegative. The chain has TRBV9 and TRBJ1-5, with D possibly being TRBD1 (5 bases). Source material: PBMCs. The CDR3 loop reads CASSVEGTVNQPQHF. DNA of the CDR3: TGTGCCAGCAGCGTAGAAGGGACTGTTAATCAGCCCCAGCATTTT.